These 2 T cell receptor beta chains originate from one sample sequenced in a study of blood T cell repertoires in COVID-19. TCRdb's copy holds only in-frame clones and misses some; the assay was immunoSEQ multiplex PCR. The sample contains some 150,000 clones, about 88% of which appear only once. Sequenced: PBMCs or T cells enriched from blood (not recorded which). These receptors were taken from a woman under 30 who had recovered from COVID-19.

This clone has a single count. The J gene is TRBJ2-7, the V gene TRBV28; tentative D call: TRBD2 (6 bases). The CDR3 length is 15 residues. Trimming left V 6 bases short and J 4 bases short, with 19 bases between. From germline, CDR1 is MDHEN and CDR2 SYDVKM. Here the CDR3 DNA reads TGTGCCAGCAGCAATGGCGGGGATCGCCAGTACGAGCAGTACTTC. This encodes CASSNGGDRQYEQYF.

V gene TRBV28 combines with J gene TRBJ1-2; 9 bases agree with TRBD1. The CDR3 is made up of 13 amino acids. V was pared by 6 bases and J by 8 bases, with 7 bases of the junction left unmatched. CDR1 MDHEN and CDR2 SYDVKM come from the germline V gene. CDR3 in amino acids: CASRDRGSGGYTF. CDR3 DNA: TGTGCCAGCAGGGACAGGGGTTCGGGGGGCTACACCTTC.